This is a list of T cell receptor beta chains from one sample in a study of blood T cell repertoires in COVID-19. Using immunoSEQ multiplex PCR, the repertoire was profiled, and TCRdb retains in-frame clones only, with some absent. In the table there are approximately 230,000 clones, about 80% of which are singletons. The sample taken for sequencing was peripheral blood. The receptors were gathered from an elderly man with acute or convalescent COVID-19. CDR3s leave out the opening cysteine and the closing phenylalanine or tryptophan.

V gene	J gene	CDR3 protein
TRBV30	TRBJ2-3	AWSAGQGQRRGTQY
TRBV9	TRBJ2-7	ASSVGTGRTLEQY
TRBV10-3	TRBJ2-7	AISDSVSSYEQY
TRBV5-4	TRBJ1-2	ASSLLADSLVGYT
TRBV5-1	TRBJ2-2	ASSLSGYDTGELF
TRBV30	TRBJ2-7	ASRDKTYEQY
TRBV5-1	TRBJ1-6	ASSSGQENSPLH
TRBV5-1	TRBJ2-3	ASSLATDTQY
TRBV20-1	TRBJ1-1	SASSGTGAEAF
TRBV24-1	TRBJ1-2	ATSDSRTGGAFGYT
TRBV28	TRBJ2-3	ASSFDRGRVDTQY
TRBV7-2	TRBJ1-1	ASSLGPRGNTEAF
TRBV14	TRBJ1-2	ASSQDRGREANYGYT
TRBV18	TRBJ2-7	ASSPLPATGTRNEQY
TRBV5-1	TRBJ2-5	ASSLQGEETQY
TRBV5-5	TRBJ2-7	ASSLEGQGVGQY
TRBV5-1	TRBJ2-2	ASRVNSGYTGELF
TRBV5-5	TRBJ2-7	ASSMGLLLGSYEQY
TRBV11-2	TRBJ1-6	ASSVGGQGRSPLH
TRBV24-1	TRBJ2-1	ATSDYGSRRSYNEQF
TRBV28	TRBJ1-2	ASSAGSSGYT
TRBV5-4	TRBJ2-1	ASSPPSSGRAYNEQF
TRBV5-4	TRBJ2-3	ASRVSGGFTDTQY
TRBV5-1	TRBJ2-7	ASSRLTGQGSYEQY
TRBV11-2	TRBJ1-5	ASSLGAGNQPQH
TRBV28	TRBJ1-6	ASTETGFSPLH
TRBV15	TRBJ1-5	ATSRDTGARQPQH
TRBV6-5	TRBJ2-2	ASSSGGVITGELF
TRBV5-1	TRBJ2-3	ASSLGLAGITDTQY
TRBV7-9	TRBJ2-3	ASSLRDWDTDTQY
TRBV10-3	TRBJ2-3	AISASSDTQY
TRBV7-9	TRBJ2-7	ASSALGTGDFEQY
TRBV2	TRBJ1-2	ASTETPYGYT
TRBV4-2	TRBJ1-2	ASSRGGDNYGYT
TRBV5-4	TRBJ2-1	ASSLGGHSSYNEQF
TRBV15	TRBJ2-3	ATSSGTSGRRADTQY